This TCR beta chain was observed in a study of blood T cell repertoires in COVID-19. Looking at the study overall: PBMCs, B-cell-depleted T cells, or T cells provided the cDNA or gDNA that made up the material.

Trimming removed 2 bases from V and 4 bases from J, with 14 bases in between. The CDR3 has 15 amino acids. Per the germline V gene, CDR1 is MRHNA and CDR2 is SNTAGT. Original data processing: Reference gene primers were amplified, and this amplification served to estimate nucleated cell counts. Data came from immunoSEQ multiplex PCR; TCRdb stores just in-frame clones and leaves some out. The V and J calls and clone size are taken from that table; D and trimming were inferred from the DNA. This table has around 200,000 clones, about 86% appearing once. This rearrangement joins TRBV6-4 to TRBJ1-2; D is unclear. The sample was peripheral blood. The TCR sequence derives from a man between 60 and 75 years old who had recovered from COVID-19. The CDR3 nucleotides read TGTGCCAGCAGTGACGGCCCGGGAGGTGGCTATGGCTACACCTTC. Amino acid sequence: CASSDGPGGGYGYTF.